The TCR beta chain described here comes from a study of T cells expressing NK-cell markers. Germline assignment: CDR1 SGHRS and CDR2 YFSETQ. This CDR3 spans 13 amino acids. 5'RACE template switching with UMIs generated TCR beta cDNA. For each CDR3 protein, TCRdb gives one entry from its re-call of the 5' RACE reads, without DNA. This sample's table reports 200,000 to 300,000 distinct CDR3 sequences. The sequenced material came from blood T cells: a sorted CD56 or NKG2C T cell subset, CD4+ or CD8+ T cells, or bulk PBMC T cells (not recorded which). The rearrangement links TRBV5-1 to TRBJ2-2. The clonotype comes from a woman between 18 and 70 years old in good health. The CDR3 protein is CASSLDSTGELFF.